Described below is a single T cell receptor beta chain sequence and its context. Sequencing targeted expressed TCRB transcripts, as all isolated RNA had been reverse transcribed. TCRdb keeps only in-frame clones here, not all; method: immunoSEQ multiplex PCR. The data contain 310,000 or so clones, approximately 8.2% of them singletons. The data are from a study of beta chain features in type 1 diabetes. The CDR3 loop spans 15 amino acids. Germline CDR1 is KGHSH and CDR2 is LQKENI. Trimming removed 5 bases from V and 0 bases from J, with 8 bases in between. CD45RO/CCR7/CD25/CD127/CD95/CD27 separated CD4+ naive, central memory, regulatory and stem cell-like memory cells by sorting.

Sequenced sample: central memory CD4+ T cells from blood. The receptor was isolated from a woman aged 18-29 years in good health. V gene TRBV18 combines with J gene TRBJ2-6, with D perhaps matching TRBD1 (5 bases). The CDR3 DNA follows: TGTGCCAGCTCAACCCAGGGCTCTGGGGCCAACGTCCTGACTTTC. This codes for CASSTQGSGANVLTF.